The 30 T cell receptor beta chains below were found in one sample sequenced in a study of graft-versus-host responses after intestinal transplantation. No cognate antigen is known for these TCRs. Produced via immunoSEQ multiplex PCR; TCRdb's table is partial and in-frame only. The sample lists roughly 28,000 clones; 82% were seen once. Sequences were derived from unstimulated CD4+ T cells sorted from spleen or lymph node cells, sampled before intestinal transplant. The receptors come from a human donor who received an intestinal transplant.

There are a few counts of this clone. The chain employs TRBV5-1 and TRBJ1-2; tentative D call: TRBD1 (6 bases). V was shortened by 0 bases and J by 3 bases, with 9 bases between the two germline ends. The CDR3 has 14 amino acids. CDR1 and CDR2 from the germline V gene are SGHRS and YFSETQ. The CDR3 nucleotides read TGCGCCAGCAGCTTGGGGGGGCTCTACTATGGCTACACCTTC. Amino acids: CASSLGGLYYGYTF.

In DNA, the CDR3 is TGTGCCAGCAGGGGGGGCTCCTACAATGAGCAGTTCTTC. Translating gives CASRGGSYNEQFF. V and J are TRBV2 and TRBJ2-1, with D perhaps matching TRBD2 (6 bases). The germline gives CDR1 SNHLY, CDR2 FYNNEI. The CDR3 contains 13 residues. V shed 6 bases and J shed 0 bases, with 6 bases lying between them.

Note on this clone: At the DNA level, this CDR3 is encoded by other sequences in the same sample as well. The chain employs TRBV5-1 and TRBJ2-1, with 11 nucleotides matching TRBD2. From germline, CDR1 is SGHRS and CDR2 YFSETQ. The CDR3 consists of 15 residues. Trimming cost V 0 bases and J 5 bases; bases outside gene matches: 1. The CDR3 DNA reads as TGCGCCAGCAGCTTGGGACTAGCGGGGAACAATGAGCAGTTCTTC. Translated, it gives CASSLGLAGNNEQFF.

The rearrangement links TRBV28 to TRBJ2-3; maybe TRBD2 (6 bases). Germline CDR1 is MDHEN and CDR2 is SYDVKM. The CDR3 has 17 residues. V shed 3 bases and J shed 1 base, with 17 bases lying between them. The CDR3, as DNA: TGTGCCAGCAGTTTGGTCCCTAGCGCGAGTGGCACAGATACGCAGTATTTT. Amino acids: CASSLVPSASGTDTQYF.

The genes are TRBV28 and TRBJ1-4, with D perhaps TRBD1 (6 bases). Germline V lookup: CDR1 MDHEN, CDR2 SYDVKM. Trimming pared 6 bases from V and 7 bases from J, leaving 6 bases between. The CDR3 totals 11 residues. The CDR3 here is CASRGGEKLFF. The DNA of the CDR3 is TGTGCCAGCAGAGGGGGTGAAAAACTGTTTTTT.

The rearrangement joins TRBV14 to TRBJ1-1; unclear D gene. Trimming cost V 4 bases and J 5 bases, with 11 bases left between them. CDR1 and CDR2 from the germline V gene are SGHDN and FVKESK. The CDR3 length is 13 residues. The CDR3 DNA sequence: TGTGCCAGCAGCCCCCAGGAGAAGACTGAAGCTTTCTTT. Its protein is CASSPQEKTEAFF. Variable domain in full (rest from reference TRBV14 and TRBJ1-1): EAGVTQFPSHSVIEKGQTVTLRCDPISGHDNLYWYRRVMGKEIKFLLHFVKESKQDESGMPNNRFLAERTGGTYSTLKVQPAELEDSGVYFCASSPQEKTEAFFGQGTRLTVV.

The chain is built from TRBV19 and TRBJ2-3; unclear D gene. Looked up from germline, CDR1 is LNHDA and CDR2 is SQIVND (reference sequence). V was clipped by 0 bases and J by 3 bases, with 13 bases between them. The CDR3 has 16 amino acids. CDR3 DNA: TGTGCCAGTAGTATAGATATTAGCTTAGGGACAGATACGCAGTATTTT. Protein product: CASSIDISLGTDTQYF. Looking up the rest from reference TRBV19 and TRBJ2-3 gives the full variable domain: DGGITQSPKYLFRKEGQNVTLSCEQNLNHDAMYWYRQDPGQGLRLIYYSQIVNDFQKGDIAEGYSVSREKKESFPLTVTSAQKNPTAFYLCASSIDISLGTDTQYFGPGTRLTVL.

This clone was recorded only once. The rearrangement uses TRBV7-9 and TRBJ2-7, with D possibly TRBD1 on 5 matching bases. Trimming took 5 bases from V and 6 from J, leaving 14 bases between them. The germline CDR1 and CDR2 sequences are SEHNR and FQNEAQ (reference sequence). This CDR3 contains 13 residues. In DNA, the CDR3 is TGTGCCAGCAGCCTAAGGGGTGGGGTCGAGCAGTACTTC. Translating gives CASSLRGGVEQYF.

The chain links TRBV5-4 to TRBJ2-5; 10 bases map to TRBD2. This CDR3 spans 16 amino acids. Trimming cost V 3 bases and J 4 bases; bases outside gene matches: 9. Germline V gene sequence: CDR1 SGHNT, CDR2 YYREEE (reference sequence). CDR3 residues: CASSSRERGGRETQYF. As DNA, the CDR3 is TGTGCCAGCAGCTCTAGGGAGCGGGGGGGTAGAGAGACCCAGTACTTC. Combining the CDR3 with reference TRBV5-4 and TRBJ2-5 gives the whole variable domain ETGVTQSPTHLIKTRGQQVTLRCSSQSGHNTVSWYQQALGQGPQFIFQYYREEENGRGNFPPRFSGLQFPNYSSELNVNALELDDSALYLCASSSRERGGRETQYFGPGTRLLVL.

This rearrangement joins TRBV6-1 to TRBJ2-5, with D tentatively TRBD2 (7 bases). The CDR3 covers 14 residues. Germline V gene lookup returns CDR1 MNHNS and CDR2 SASEGT. The V gene lost 4 bases and the J gene lost 2 bases, with 11 bases spanning the gap. This CDR3 is CASSGGGRQETQYF. CDR3 nucleotide sequence: TGTGCCAGCAGTGGGGGGGGCAGACAAGAGACCCAGTACTTC.

The gene calls are TRBV23-1 and TRBJ2-1; 13 positions match TRBD2. TRBV23-1 is an ORF for which the function is uncertain. Trimming at V came to 1 base and at J to 4 bases, leaving 4 bases not matched to a gene. The CDR3 has 17 amino acids. CDR3: CASSQFKTSGRYNEQFF. The CDR3, as DNA: TGCGCCAGCAGTCAATTTAAGACTAGCGGGAGGTACAATGAGCAGTTCTTC.

The genes are TRBV5-1 and TRBJ1-1; 7 positions agree with TRBD1. The CDR3 has 13 amino acids. Germline lookup yields CDR1 SGHRS and CDR2 YFSETQ. V was clipped by 5 bases and J by 4 bases; unmatched bases: 5. In nucleotides, the CDR3 is TGCGCCAGCAGTCGCGACAGGGTCACTGAAGCTTTCTTT. Residues: CASSRDRVTEAFF.

This sequence joins TRBV9 and TRBJ1-1, with TRBD1 matching 11 bases. The CDR3 is 14 amino acids. J was trimmed by 2 bases and V by 3 bases; bases with no gene match: 0. The germline V gene has CDR1 SGDLS and CDR2 YYNGEE. The CDR3 is CASSGTGGNTEAFF. The DNA for the CDR3 is TGTGCCAGCAGCGGGACAGGGGGCAACACTGAAGCTTTCTTT.

The V call is TRBV2, the J call TRBJ2-3, with 9 nucleotides matching TRBD2. Germline V CDR1 and CDR2: SNHLY, FYNNEI. This CDR3 has 13 residues. V trimming: 8 bases; J trimming: 1 base; junction bases outside the gene matches: 1. The CDR3 here is CASVAGGTDTQYF. CDR3 DNA: TGTGCCAGCGTAGCGGGGGGCACAGATACGCAGTATTTT.

This sequence joins TRBV4-3 and TRBJ1-2; TRBD1 is a possible D gene (6 bases). Germline V gene data show CDR1 as LGHNA and CDR2 as YSLEER. The CDR3 length is 15 residues. V was shortened by 6 bases and J by 1 base, with 15 bases between the two germline ends. The CDR3 here is CASRVNQGYNYGYTF. CDR3 sequence (DNA): TGCGCCAGCAGGGTCAATCAGGGGTATAACTATGGCTACACCTTC.

The rearrangement links TRBV9 to TRBJ2-2; weak D call: TRBD2 (6 bases). CDR1 SGDLS and CDR2 YYNGEE come from the germline V gene. Trimming cost V 0 bases and J 0 bases, with 6 bases left between them. The CDR3 covers 15 residues. The CDR3 nucleotides read TGTGCCAGCAGCGTAGTAGCGGCGAACACCGGGGAGCTGTTTTTT. This gives the protein CASSVVAANTGELFF.

This sequence joins TRBV28 and TRBJ2-2, with 9 bases fitting TRBD2. The trim removed 5 bases at V and 7 bases at J, leaving 11 bases unmatched. This CDR3 is 16 amino acids long. The germline gives CDR1 MDHEN, CDR2 SYDVKM. The CDR3 loop is CASSALSGRGLGELFF. CDR3 DNA: TGTGCCAGCAGTGCTCTTAGCGGGAGAGGGCTCGGGGAGCTGTTTTTT.

The chain employs TRBV6-5 and TRBJ2-7, with D perhaps given as TRBD1 or TRBD2 (5 bases each). Trimming took off 2 bases at V and 0 bases at J, with 8 bases between the two ends. The CDR3 is 14 amino acids. Germline lookup yields CDR1 MNHEY and CDR2 SVGAGI. CDR3 bases: TGTGCCAGCAGTTACGTGGGGGTCTCCTACGAGCAGTACTTC. Amino acids: CASSYVGVSYEQYF.

The chain combines TRBV6-1 with TRBJ2-2; no clear D. The V and J ends lost 4 bases and 0 bases respectively, with 9 bases between them. Germline lookup yields CDR1 MNHNS and CDR2 SASEGT. The CDR3 loop spans 15 amino acids. The chain's CDR3 is CASSGLSANTGELFF. The CDR3 nucleotides read TGTGCCAGCAGTGGTCTATCCGCGAACACCGGGGAGCTGTTTTTT.

This clone was detected only once. This sequence joins TRBV10-3 and TRBJ2-3, with 10 positions matching TRBD1. The CDR3 runs 16 residues. The trim removed 4 bases at V and 0 bases at J, leaving 4 bases unmatched. Germline V lookup: CDR1 ENHRY, CDR2 SYGVKD. CDR3 coding DNA: TGTGCCATCAGTGGACAGGGGGCTGGTAGCACAGATACGCAGTATTTT. Translating gives CAISGQGAGSTDTQYF.

This chain joins TRBV28 and TRBJ2-3, with D possibly matching TRBD2 (5 bases). V was cut by 4 bases and J by 0 bases, with 14 bases left in between. The CDR3 totals 16 residues. Germline loops: CDR1 MDHEN, CDR2 SYDVKM. CDR3 protein: CASSSLARVSTDTQYF. CDR3 nucleotides: TGTGCCAGCAGTTCCCTGGCGCGGGTCAGCACAGATACGCAGTATTTT.

The chain carries TRBV7-3 and TRBJ1-1, with 9 positions matching TRBD1. The CDR3 is 15 amino acids. The trim removed 5 bases at V and 3 bases at J, leaving 7 bases unmatched. CDR1 and CDR2 from the germline V gene are SGHTA and FQGTGA. As DNA, the CDR3 is TGTGCCAGCAGCATAGCCGGGACAGGGTACACTGAAGCTTTCTTT. Translating it yields CASSIAGTGYTEAFF.

In its sample, this clone was seen once. This chain connects TRBV11-2 to TRBJ2-7, with 9 bases that match TRBD1. Germline V gene data show CDR1 as SGHAT and CDR2 as FQNNGV. The ends lost 5 bases at V and 5 bases at J; junction bases unmatched: 10. The CDR3 contains 15 residues. This chain's CDR3 is CASSPRTGAGNEQYF. In DNA, the CDR3 is TGTGCCAGCAGCCCTAGGACAGGGGCAGGGAACGAGCAGTACTTC.

The rearrangement links TRBV9 to TRBJ1-6; D might be TRBD1 (5 bases). V was pared by 3 bases and J by 4 bases, with 8 bases between. Germline lookup yields CDR1 SGDLS and CDR2 YYNGEE. This CDR3 is 14 amino acids long. CDR3 sequence: CASSEGPYNSPLHF. As DNA, the CDR3 is TGTGCCAGCAGCGAGGGACCGTATAATTCACCCCTCCACTTT.

V gene TRBV6-6 combines with J gene TRBJ2-1; 7 nucleotides agree with TRBD1. Trimming at V came to 5 bases and at J to 7 bases, leaving 11 bases not matched to a gene. Germline CDR1 and CDR2: MNHNY and SVGAGI (reference sequence). This CDR3 is 15 amino acids long. CDR3: CASSPLGGAGNEQFF. For the CDR3, the DNA is TGTGCCAGCAGTCCTCTAGGGGGCGCTGGAAATGAGCAGTTCTTC.

The chain has TRBV10-3 and TRBJ1-2; 9 nucleotides line up with TRBD1. The CDR3 totals 18 residues. Trimming cost V 1 base and J 2 bases; bases outside gene matches: 11. Germline V gives CDR1 ENHRY, CDR2 SYGVKD. The CDR3 DNA sequence: TGTGCCATCAGTGAGTTAGGGGACAGGGCCAAAACCAACTATGGCTACACCTTC. Residues: CAISELGDRAKTNYGYTF.

As concerns this clone: Relative to the germline gene, one junction end is altered; a read error may explain this. Other DNA sequences within the sample encode an identical CDR3. The J gene is TRBJ2-1, the V gene TRBV7-3, with 10 bases identical to TRBD2. Germline lookup yields CDR1 SGHTA and CDR2 FQGTGA. CDR3 length: 15 amino acids. DNA of the CDR3: TGTGCCAGCAGCCCTGGGACTAGCGCGTACAACGAGCAGTTCTTC. Its translation: CASSPGTSAYNEQFF.

J is TRBJ2-7 and V is TRBV5-1; a weak D match, TRBD2 (6 bases). With 0 bases removed from V and 0 bases from J, the gap between germline ends came to 7 bases. CDR1 and CDR2 from the germline V gene are SGHRS and YFSETQ. This CDR3 region has 14 residues. CDR3 in amino acids: CASSLAGLSYEQYF. CDR3 nucleotide sequence: TGCGCCAGCAGCTTGGCGGGACTCTCCTACGAGCAGTACTTC.

The rearrangement joins TRBV6-1 to TRBJ2-1, with D unclear. The CDR3 is 15 residues long. V gave up 0 bases and J gave up 2 bases, with 8 bases separating them. Germline V lookup: CDR1 MNHNS, CDR2 SASEGT. The CDR3 sequence: CASSEAHTTYNEQFF. The CDR3 coding sequence is TGTGCCAGCAGTGAAGCTCACACCACCTACAATGAGCAGTTCTTC.

The chain employs TRBV6-5 and TRBJ1-5, with D uncertain. The ends were cut back, 7 bases at V and 0 bases at J, with 7 bases in the middle. This CDR3 region has 13 residues. The germline CDR1 and CDR2 sequences are MNHEY and SVGAGI. In DNA, the CDR3 is TGTGCCAGCATGGGGTATAGCAATCAGCCCCAGCATTTT. Protein: CASMGYSNQPQHF.